Presented here are 18 T cell receptor beta chains from one specimen sequenced in a study of shared clonotypes between healthy human individuals. CD8 cells regarded as naive lacked CD45RO, were positively chosen for CCR7, and omitted terminally differentiated effector memory CD45RA+ cells. The protocol was immunoSEQ multiplex PCR, while the TCRdb copy is restricted to in-frame clones and leaves out a portion. The sample yields some 2 million clones, about 95% seen once. Sequenced sample: naive CD8+ T cells sorted from blood. The receptor set was obtained from a man younger than 35 in good health.

The J gene is TRBJ2-7, the V gene TRBV4-1; TRBD1 aligns across 7 bases. Germline V lookup: CDR1 MGHRA, CDR2 YSYEKL. The junction had 4 bases not matched to a gene; V was cut back by 2 bases and J by 3 bases. The CDR3 is 14 residues long. CDR3 coding DNA: TGCGCCAGCAGCCAAACCCCAGGGGGCTACGAGCAGTACTTC. Encoded protein: CASSQTPGGYEQYF.

The gene calls are TRBV5-4 and TRBJ2-2; D perhaps matches TRBD2 (6 bases). The V gene lost 2 bases and the J gene lost 5 bases, with 13 bases spanning the gap. The CDR3 totals 15 residues. Germline V gene data show CDR1 as SGHNT and CDR2 as YYREEE (reference sequence). The CDR3 here is CASSLTGEGTGELFF. The DNA of the CDR3 is TGTGCCAGCAGCTTAACGGGAGAAGGGACCGGGGAGCTGTTTTTT.

The table lists this clone with a count of one. The chain recombines TRBV6-4 with TRBJ1-5, with 8 bases identical to TRBD1. The CDR3 has 14 amino acids. Unmatched junction bases numbered 13, after V lost 8 bases and J lost 10 bases. CDR1 is MRHNA and CDR2 is SNTAGT in the germline V gene. This chain's CDR3 is CASQMLGQVHPQHF. The CDR3 DNA reads as TGTGCCAGCCAGATGCTGGGACAGGTTCATCCCCAGCATTTT.

The gene calls are TRBV2 and TRBJ2-2; perhaps D is TRBD1 or TRBD2 (6 bases each). This CDR3 contains 16 residues. Germline V lookup: CDR1 SNHLY, CDR2 FYNNEI. Trimming shortened V by 6 bases and J by 4 bases, and 18 bases separated the two germline ends. CDR3 in DNA: TGTGCCAGCAGCACACTTAGGGGGGTAGGCACCGGGGAGCTGTTTTTT. Translation gives CASSTLRGVGTGELFF.

The CDR3 DNA reads TGTGCCAGCAGCGCCACAGGAGACAATTCACCCCTCCACTTT. Protein product: CASSATGDNSPLHF. The rearrangement joins TRBV13 to TRBJ1-6; tentatively, D is TRBD1 (5 bases). CDR3 size: 14 residues. Germline CDR1 is PRHDT and CDR2 is FYEKMQ (reference sequence). V dropped 5 bases and J dropped 7 bases, with 12 bases sitting between them.

The J gene is TRBJ1-1, the V gene TRBV6-5, with D tentatively TRBD1 (5 bases). Germline CDR1 MNHEY, CDR2 SVGAGI. Trimming removed 8 bases from V and 4 bases from J, with 14 bases in between. The CDR3 is 13 residues long. The CDR3 DNA sequence: TGTGCCAGCGAGATAGGAAGGGGCACTGAAGCTTTCTTT. Its protein is CASEIGRGTEAFF.

The chain carries TRBV13 and TRBJ2-2, with 10 bases aligning to TRBD2. V shed 10 bases, J shed 6 bases, and the junction held 20 bases outside the gene matches. The CDR3 covers 18 residues. Germline V lookup: CDR1 PRHDT, CDR2 FYEKMQ (reference sequence). The CDR3 reads CATTLAGARHGGAGELFF. DNA for the CDR3: TGTGCCACCACCCTAGCGGGGGCCCGCCACGGGGGGGCCGGGGAGCTGTTTTTT.

In the case of this clone: The sample has other DNA sequences that encode this CDR3 too. The CDR3 bases are TGTGCCAGCAGTCTCGGACTAGCGGGGAATGAGCAGTTCTTC. It encodes CASSLGLAGNEQFF. V and J are TRBV27 and TRBJ2-1; 12 bases are shared with TRBD2. The germline V gene has CDR1 MNHEY and CDR2 SMNVEV (reference sequence). CDR3 length equals 14 residues. The trim removed 5 bases at V and 7 bases at J, leaving 3 bases unmatched.

In this sample, this clone turned up once. V is TRBV6-5 and J is TRBJ2-7, with a weak D call TRBD1 (5 bases). The ends were cut back, 4 bases at V and 1 base at J, with 8 bases in the middle. Germline loops: CDR1 MNHEY, CDR2 SVGAGI. This CDR3 has 13 residues. CDR3 sequence: CASSSQVSYEQYF. CDR3 DNA sequence: TGTGCCAGCAGTTCACAGGTTTCCTACGAGCAGTACTTC.

This CDR3 is CASSLGAGPLHF. The CDR3 DNA is TGTGCCAGCAGCTTAGGGGCAGGACCCCTCCACTTT. This rearrangement joins TRBV11-2 to TRBJ1-6; D gene unclear. The CDR3 spans 12 residues. Looked up from germline, CDR1 is SGHAT and CDR2 is FQNNGV. The ends were cut back, 1 base at V and 12 bases at J, with 7 bases in the middle.

The rearrangement uses TRBV11-3 and TRBJ2-1; 9 nucleotides line up with TRBD2. Looked up from germline, CDR1 is SGHNT and CDR2 is YENEEA. The CDR3 extends over 18 amino acids. V was pared by 5 bases and J by 4 bases, with 15 bases of the junction left unmatched. CDR3 DNA: TGTGCCAGCAGCAACAAGACTAGCGGTGCAGCCTTTTACAATGAGCAGTTCTTC. Its translation is CASSNKTSGAAFYNEQFF. The variable domain in full, completed from reference TRBV11-3 and TRBJ2-1, reads EAGVVQSPRYKIIEKKQPVAFWCNPISGHNTLYWYLQNLGQGPELLIRYENEEAVDDSQLPKDRFSAERLKGVDSTLKIQPAELGDSAVYLCASSNKTSGAAFYNEQFFGPGTRLTVL.

The genes are TRBV7-8 and TRBJ1-4; no definite D call. V was clipped by 5 bases and J by 8 bases, with 18 bases between them. This CDR3 is built from 15 residues. Germline V gene lookup returns CDR1 SGHVS and CDR2 FQNEAQ. The CDR3, as DNA: TGTGCCAGCAGCAAACAGCCCCGGGAAGGGGAAAAACTGTTTTTT. This encodes CASSKQPREGEKLFF.

The gene calls are TRBV5-6 and TRBJ2-3, with D perhaps TRBD2 (8 bases). V gave up 2 bases and J gave up 4 bases, with 23 bases separating them. Per germline, CDR1 SGHDT and CDR2 YYEEEE. This CDR3 contains 18 residues. The CDR3 spells CASSFVDRVAAGADTQYF. The CDR3 nucleotides are TGTGCCAGCAGCTTCGTCGACAGGGTGGCAGCGGGGGCAGATACGCAGTATTTT.

The chain has TRBV6-5 and TRBJ1-6, with TRBD1 identical over 7 bases. V was pared by 2 bases and J by 9 bases, with 7 bases of the junction left unmatched. The CDR3 runs to 15 residues. CDR1 is MNHEY and CDR2 is SVGAGI in the germline V gene. The CDR3 DNA reads as TGTGCCAGCAGTTACGACAGGGAAGGGGGTTCACCCCTCCACTTT. It is translated as CASSYDREGGSPLHF.

Details on this clone: Other DNA sequences from this sample encode an identical CDR3 as well. The genes are TRBV9 and TRBJ2-3, with D maybe TRBD2 (6 bases). CDR3 size: 15 residues. Germline V gene data show CDR1 as SGDLS and CDR2 as YYNGEE. With 0 bases removed from V and 0 bases from J, the gap between germline ends came to 8 bases. The CDR3 sequence: CASSVASASTDTQYF. For the CDR3, the DNA is TGTGCCAGCAGCGTAGCTAGCGCTAGCACAGATACGCAGTATTTT.

The chain employs TRBV7-6 and TRBJ1-5; 12 bases fit TRBD1. V dropped 3 bases and J dropped 4; count of bases not matched to a gene: 1. The CDR3 length is 15 residues. Germline V gives CDR1 SGHVS, CDR2 FNYEAQ. The CDR3 bases are TGTGCCAGCAGCTTGGGACAGGGGGCGAATCAGCCCCAGCATTTT. This sequence encodes CASSLGQGANQPQHF.

The chain joins TRBV7-9 to TRBJ1-1; D is perhaps TRBD1 (6 bases). V dropped 4 bases and J dropped 3 bases, with 18 bases sitting between them. There are 16 residues in the CDR3. The V gene's germline CDR1 is SEHNR and CDR2 FQNEAQ (reference sequence). In DNA, the CDR3 is TGTGCCAGCAGCTCCCACTCCGGGGGCGCGGACACTGAAGCTTTCTTT. Its protein is CASSSHSGGADTEAFF. Together with reference TRBV7-9 and TRBJ1-1, the CDR3 gives the full variable domain: DTGVSQNPRHKITKRGQNVTFRCDPISEHNRLYWYRQTLGQGPEFLTYFQNEAQLEKSRLLSDRFSAERPKGSFSTLEIQRTEQGDSAMYLCASSSHSGGADTEAFFGQGTRLTVV.

This chain uses TRBV27 with TRBJ2-7; TRBD2 aligns across 8 bases. With V trimmed by 2 bases and J by 3 bases, 6 bases remained unmatched. This CDR3 contains 15 residues. Germline-derived CDR1 and CDR2 are MNHEY and SMNVEV (reference sequence). In DNA form, the CDR3 reads TGTGCCAGCAGTTTAGGGGGACTAGGGGACTACGAGCAGTACTTC. Protein sequence: CASSLGGLGDYEQYF.